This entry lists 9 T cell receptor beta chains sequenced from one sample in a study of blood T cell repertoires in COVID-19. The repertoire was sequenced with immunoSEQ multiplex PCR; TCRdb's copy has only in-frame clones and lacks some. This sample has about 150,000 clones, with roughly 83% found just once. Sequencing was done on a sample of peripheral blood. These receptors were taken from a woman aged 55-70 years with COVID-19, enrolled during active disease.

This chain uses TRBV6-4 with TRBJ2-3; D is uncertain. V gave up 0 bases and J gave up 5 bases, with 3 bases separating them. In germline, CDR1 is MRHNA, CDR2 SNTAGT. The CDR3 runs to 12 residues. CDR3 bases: TGTGCCAGCAGTGACTCCGGAGATACGCAGTATTTT. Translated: CASSDSGDTQYF.

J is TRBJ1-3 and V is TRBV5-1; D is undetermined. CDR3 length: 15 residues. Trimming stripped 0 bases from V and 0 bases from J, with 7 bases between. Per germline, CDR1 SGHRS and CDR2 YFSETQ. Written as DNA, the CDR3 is TGCGCCAGCAGCTTGGGACGGGGCTCTGGAAACACCATATATTTT. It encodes CASSLGRGSGNTIYF.

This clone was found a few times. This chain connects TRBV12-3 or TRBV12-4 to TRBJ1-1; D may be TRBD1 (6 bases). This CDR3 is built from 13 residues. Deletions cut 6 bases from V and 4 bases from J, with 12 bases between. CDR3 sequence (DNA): TGTGCCAGCAGCCTAACAGGGAGCACTGAAGCTTTCTTT. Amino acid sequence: CASSLTGSTEAFF.

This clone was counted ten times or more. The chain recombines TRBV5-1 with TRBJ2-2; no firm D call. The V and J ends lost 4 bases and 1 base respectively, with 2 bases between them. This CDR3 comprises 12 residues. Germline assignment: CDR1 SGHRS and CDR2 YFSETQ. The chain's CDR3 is CASSRNTGELFF. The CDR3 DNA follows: TGCGCCAGCAGCCGGAACACCGGGGAGCTGTTTTTT.

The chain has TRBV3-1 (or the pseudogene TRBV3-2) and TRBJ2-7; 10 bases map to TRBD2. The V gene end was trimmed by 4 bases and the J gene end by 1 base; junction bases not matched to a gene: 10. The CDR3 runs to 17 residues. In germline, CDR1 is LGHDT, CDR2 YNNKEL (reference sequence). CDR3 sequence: CASSPTPSSGRSYEQYF. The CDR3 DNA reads TGTGCCAGCAGCCCTACCCCCTCTAGCGGGAGATCCTACGAGCAGTACTTC.

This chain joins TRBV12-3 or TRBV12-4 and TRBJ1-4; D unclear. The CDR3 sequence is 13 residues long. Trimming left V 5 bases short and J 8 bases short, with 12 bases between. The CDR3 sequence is CASSPGSREKLFF. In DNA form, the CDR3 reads TGTGCCAGCAGTCCCGGGTCGCGGGAAAAACTGTTTTTT.

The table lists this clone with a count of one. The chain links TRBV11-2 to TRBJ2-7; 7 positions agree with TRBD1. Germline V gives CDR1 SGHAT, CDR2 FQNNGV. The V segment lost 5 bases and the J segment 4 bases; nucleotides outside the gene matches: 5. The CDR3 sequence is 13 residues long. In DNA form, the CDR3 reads TGTGCCAGCAGCAACCGACAGGGTTACGAGCAGTACTTC. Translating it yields CASSNRQGYEQYF.

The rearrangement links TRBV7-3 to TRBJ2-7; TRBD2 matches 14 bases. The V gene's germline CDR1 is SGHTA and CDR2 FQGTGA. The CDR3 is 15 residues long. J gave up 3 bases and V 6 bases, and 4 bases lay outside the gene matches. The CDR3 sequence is CASSVGTSGSYEQYF. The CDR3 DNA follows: TGTGCCAGCAGTGTAGGGACTAGCGGGAGCTACGAGCAGTACTTC.

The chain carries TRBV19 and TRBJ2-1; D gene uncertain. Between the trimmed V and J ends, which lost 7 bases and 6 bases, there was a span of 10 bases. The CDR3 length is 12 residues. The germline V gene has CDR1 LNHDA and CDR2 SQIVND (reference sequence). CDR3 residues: CASNSPPNEQFF. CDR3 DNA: TGTGCCAGTAATAGTCCTCCCAATGAGCAGTTCTTC.